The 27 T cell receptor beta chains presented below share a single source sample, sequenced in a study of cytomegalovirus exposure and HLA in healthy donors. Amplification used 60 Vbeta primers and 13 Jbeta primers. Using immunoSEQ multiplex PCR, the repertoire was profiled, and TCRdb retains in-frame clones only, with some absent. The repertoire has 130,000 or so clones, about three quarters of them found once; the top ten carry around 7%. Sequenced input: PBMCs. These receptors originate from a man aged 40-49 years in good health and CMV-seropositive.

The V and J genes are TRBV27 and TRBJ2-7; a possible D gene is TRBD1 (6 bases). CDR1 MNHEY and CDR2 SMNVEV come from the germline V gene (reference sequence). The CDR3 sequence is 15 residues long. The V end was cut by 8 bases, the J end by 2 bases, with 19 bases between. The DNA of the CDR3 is TGTGCCAGCCAGCCGCTTGCAGGGACAACCTACGAGCAGTACTTC. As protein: CASQPLAGTTYEQYF.

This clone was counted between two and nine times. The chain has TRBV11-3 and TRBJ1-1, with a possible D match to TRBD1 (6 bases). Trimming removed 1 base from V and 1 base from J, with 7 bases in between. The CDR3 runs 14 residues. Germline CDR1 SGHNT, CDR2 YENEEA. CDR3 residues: CASSLGGGNTEAFF. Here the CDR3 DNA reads TGTGCCAGCAGCTTAGGAGGGGGGAACACTGAAGCTTTCTTT.

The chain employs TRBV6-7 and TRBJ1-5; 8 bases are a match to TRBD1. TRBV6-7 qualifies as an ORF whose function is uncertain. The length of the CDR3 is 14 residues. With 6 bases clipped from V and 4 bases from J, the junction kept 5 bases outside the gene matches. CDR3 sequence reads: CASRPDRGNQPQHF. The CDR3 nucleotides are TGTGCCAGCAGACCCGACAGGGGAAATCAGCCCCAGCATTTT.

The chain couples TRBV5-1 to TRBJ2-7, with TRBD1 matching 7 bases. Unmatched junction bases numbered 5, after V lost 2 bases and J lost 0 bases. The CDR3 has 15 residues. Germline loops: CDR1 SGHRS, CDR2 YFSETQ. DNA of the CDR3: TGCGCCAGCAGCTTCGGACAGGCGAGCTCCTACGAGCAGTACTTC. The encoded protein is CASSFGQASSYEQYF.

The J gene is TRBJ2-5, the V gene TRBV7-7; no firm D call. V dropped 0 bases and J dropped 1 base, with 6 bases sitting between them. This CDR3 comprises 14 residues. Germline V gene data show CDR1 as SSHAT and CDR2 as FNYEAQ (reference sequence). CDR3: CASSLAATQETQYF. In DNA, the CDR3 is TGTGCCAGCAGCTTAGCTGCTACCCAAGAGACCCAGTACTTC.

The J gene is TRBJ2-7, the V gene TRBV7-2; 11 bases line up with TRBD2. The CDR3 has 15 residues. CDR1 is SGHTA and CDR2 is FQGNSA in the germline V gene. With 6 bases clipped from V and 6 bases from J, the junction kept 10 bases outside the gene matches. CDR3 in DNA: TGTGCCAGCAGTCCCGCGTGGGGACTAGCGGTCGAGCAGTACTTC. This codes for CASSPAWGLAVEQYF. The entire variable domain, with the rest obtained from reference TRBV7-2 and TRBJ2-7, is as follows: GAGVSQSPSNKVTEKGKDVELRCDPISGHTALYWYRQSLGQGLEFLIYFQGNSAPDKSGLPSDRFSAERTGGSVSTLTIQRTQQEDSAVYLCASSPAWGLAVEQYFGPGTRLTVT.

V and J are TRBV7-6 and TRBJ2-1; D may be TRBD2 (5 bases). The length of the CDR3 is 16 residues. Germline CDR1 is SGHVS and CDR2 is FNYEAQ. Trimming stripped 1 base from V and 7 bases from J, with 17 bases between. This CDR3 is CASSLGFASTKNEQFF. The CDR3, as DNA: TGTGCCAGCAGCTTAGGTTTTGCTAGCACAAAAAATGAGCAGTTCTTC.

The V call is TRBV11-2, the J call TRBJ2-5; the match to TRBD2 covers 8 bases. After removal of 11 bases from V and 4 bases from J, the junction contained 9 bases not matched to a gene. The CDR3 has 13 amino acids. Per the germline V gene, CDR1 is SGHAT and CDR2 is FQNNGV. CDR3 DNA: TGTGCCGGACAAGGGACTAGGGGAGAGACCCAGTACTTC. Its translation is CAGQGTRGETQYF.

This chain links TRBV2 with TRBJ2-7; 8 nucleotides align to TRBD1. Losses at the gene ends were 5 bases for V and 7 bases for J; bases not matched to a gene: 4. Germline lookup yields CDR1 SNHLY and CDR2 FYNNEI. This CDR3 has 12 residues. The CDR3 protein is CASSQGAWEQYF. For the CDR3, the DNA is TGTGCCAGCAGTCAGGGGGCCTGGGAGCAGTACTTC.

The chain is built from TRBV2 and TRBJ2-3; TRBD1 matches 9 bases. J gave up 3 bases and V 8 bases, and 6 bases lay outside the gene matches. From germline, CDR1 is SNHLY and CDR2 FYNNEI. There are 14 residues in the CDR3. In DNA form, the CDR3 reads TGTGCCAGCGCCACCGGGACAGGGACAGATACGCAGTATTTT. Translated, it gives CASATGTGTDTQYF.

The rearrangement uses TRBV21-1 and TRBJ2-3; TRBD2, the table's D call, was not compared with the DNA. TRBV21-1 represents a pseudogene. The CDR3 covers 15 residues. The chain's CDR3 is CASSVWRTSTDTQYF. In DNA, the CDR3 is TGTGCCAGCAGCGTTTGGAGGACTAGCACAGATACGCAGTATTTT.

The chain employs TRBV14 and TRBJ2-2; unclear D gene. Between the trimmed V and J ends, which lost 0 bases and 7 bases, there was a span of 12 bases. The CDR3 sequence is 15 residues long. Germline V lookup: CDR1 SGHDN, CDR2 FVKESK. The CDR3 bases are TGTGCCAGCAGCCAAGAGATCTTCTCGGGCGGGGAGCTGTTTTTT. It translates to CASSQEIFSGGELFF.

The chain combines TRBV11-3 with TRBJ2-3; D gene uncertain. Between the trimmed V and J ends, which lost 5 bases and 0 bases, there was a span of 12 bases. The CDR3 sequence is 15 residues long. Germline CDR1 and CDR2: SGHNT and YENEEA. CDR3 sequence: CASSPTPSSTDTQYF. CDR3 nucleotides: TGTGCCAGCAGCCCCACACCCTCCAGCACAGATACGCAGTATTTT.

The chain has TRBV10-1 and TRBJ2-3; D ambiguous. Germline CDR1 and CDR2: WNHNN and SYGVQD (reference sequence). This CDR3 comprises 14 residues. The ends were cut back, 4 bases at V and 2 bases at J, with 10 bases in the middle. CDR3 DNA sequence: TGCGCCAGCAGTGTTGAGCGCCTCACAGATACGCAGTATTTT. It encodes CASSVERLTDTQYF.

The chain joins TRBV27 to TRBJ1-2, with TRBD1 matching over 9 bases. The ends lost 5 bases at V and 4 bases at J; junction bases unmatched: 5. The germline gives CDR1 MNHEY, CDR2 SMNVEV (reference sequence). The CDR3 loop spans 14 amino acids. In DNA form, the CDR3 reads TGTGCCAGCAGTAGTTACAGGGGGCTCTATGGCTACACCTTC. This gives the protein CASSSYRGLYGYTF.

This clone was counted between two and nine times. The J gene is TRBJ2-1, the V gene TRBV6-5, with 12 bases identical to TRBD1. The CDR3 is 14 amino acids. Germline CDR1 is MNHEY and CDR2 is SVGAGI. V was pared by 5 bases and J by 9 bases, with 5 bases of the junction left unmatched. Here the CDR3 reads CASSKGTGGCEQFF. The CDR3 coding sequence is TGTGCCAGCAGTAAGGGGACAGGGGGCTGTGAGCAGTTCTTC.

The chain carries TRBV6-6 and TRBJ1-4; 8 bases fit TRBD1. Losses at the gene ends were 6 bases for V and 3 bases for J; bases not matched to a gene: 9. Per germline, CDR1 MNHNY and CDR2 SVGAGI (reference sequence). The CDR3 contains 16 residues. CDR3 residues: CASSPKPQGANEKLFF. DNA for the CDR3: TGTGCCAGCAGCCCTAAGCCACAGGGGGCTAATGAAAAACTGTTTTTT.

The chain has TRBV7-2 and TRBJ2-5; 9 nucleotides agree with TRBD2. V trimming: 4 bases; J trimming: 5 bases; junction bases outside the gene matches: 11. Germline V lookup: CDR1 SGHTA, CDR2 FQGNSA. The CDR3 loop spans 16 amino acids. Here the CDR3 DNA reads TGTGCCAGCAGCTGGGGCGGGGGGGCCGGTCGGGAGACCCAGTACTTC. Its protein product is CASSWGGGAGRETQYF. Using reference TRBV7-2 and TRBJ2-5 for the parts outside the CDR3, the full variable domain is GAGVSQSPSNKVTEKGKDVELRCDPISGHTALYWYRQSLGQGLEFLIYFQGNSAPDKSGLPSDRFSAERTGGSVSTLTIQRTQQEDSAVYLCASSWGGGAGRETQYFGPGTRLLVL.

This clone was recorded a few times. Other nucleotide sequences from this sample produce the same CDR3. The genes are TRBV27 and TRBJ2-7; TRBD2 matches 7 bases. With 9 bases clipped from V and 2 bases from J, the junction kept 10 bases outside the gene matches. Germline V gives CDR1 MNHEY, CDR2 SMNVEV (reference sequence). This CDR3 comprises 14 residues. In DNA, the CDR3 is TGTGCCAGTTCCGTGGCGGGAGTTACCTACGAGCAGTACTTC. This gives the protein CASSVAGVTYEQYF.

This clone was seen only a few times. In DNA form, the CDR3 reads TGTGCCAGCAGCTCAGGGCAGGTCTACTATGGCTACACCTTC. This gives the protein CASSSGQVYYGYTF. The chain combines TRBV9 with TRBJ1-2; weak D call: TRBD1 (5 bases). CDR1 and CDR2 from the germline V gene are SGDLS and YYNGEE. Trimming removed 4 bases from V and 3 bases from J, with 13 bases in between. The length of the CDR3 is 14 residues.

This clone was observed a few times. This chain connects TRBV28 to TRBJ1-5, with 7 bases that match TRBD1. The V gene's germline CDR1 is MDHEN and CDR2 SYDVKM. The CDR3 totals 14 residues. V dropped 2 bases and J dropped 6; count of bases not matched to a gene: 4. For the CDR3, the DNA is TGTGCCAGCAGTTTAGGAGGGGGCGTTCAGCCCCAGCATTTT. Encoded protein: CASSLGGGVQPQHF.

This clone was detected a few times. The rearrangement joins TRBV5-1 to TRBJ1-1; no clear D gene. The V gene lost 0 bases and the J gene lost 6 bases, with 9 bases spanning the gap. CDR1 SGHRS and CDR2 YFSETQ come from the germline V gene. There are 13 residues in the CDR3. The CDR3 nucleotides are TGCGCCAGCAGCTTGGATGGCATCTCTGAAGCTTTCTTT. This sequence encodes CASSLDGISEAFF.

The CDR3 coding sequence is TGCGCCAGCAGCTCCCGGGGGAATAATTCACCCCTCCACTTT. This codes for CASSSRGNNSPLHF. This chain links TRBV5-1 with TRBJ1-6; a possible D gene is TRBD1 (5 bases). Germline V gene data show CDR1 as SGHRS and CDR2 as YFSETQ. V was shortened by 3 bases and J by 5 bases, with 9 bases between the two germline ends. The CDR3 is made up of 14 amino acids.

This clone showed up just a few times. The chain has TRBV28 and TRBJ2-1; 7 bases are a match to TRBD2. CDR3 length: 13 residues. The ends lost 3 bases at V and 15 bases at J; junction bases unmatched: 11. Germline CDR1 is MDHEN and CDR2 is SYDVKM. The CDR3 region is CASSFLETSASFF. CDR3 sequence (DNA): TGTGCCAGCAGTTTCCTCGAAACTAGCGCCTCGTTCTTC.

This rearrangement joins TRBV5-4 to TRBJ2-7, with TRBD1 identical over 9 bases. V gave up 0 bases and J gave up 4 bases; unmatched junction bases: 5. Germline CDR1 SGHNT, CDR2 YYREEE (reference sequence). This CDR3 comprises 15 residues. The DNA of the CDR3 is TGTGCCAGCAGCTTGGCCGGGACAGGGCTTTACGAGCAGTACTTC. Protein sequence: CASSLAGTGLYEQYF.

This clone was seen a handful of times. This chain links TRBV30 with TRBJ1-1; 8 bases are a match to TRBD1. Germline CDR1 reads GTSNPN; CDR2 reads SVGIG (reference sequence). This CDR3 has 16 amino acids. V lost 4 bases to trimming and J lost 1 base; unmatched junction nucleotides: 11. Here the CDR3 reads CAWKSQLDRGNTEAFF. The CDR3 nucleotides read TGTGCCTGGAAGAGTCAACTCGACAGGGGGAACACTGAAGCTTTCTTT.

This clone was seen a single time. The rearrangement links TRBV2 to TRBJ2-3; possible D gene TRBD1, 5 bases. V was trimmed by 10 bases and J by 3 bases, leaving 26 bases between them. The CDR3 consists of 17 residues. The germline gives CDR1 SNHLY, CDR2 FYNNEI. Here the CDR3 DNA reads TGTGCCACTACGGGTGGGGCAGGGCTCAGTGGGACAGATACGCAGTATTTT. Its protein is CATTGGAGLSGTDTQYF.